This record covers a single T cell receptor beta chain. The sample comes from a study of shared clonotypes between healthy human individuals. The germline V gene encodes CDR1 SEHNR and CDR2 FQNEAQ (reference sequence). This CDR3 has 16 residues. V lost 4 bases and J lost 2, with 18 bases in between. Negatively enriched CD4+ T cells were divided by CD45RA into naive and memory. Deep was the level used in running the assay. As handled by the study authors: ImmunoSEQ only sent back junction sequences with no quality scores, so filtering was done differently. Only in-frame clones appear in the TCRdb table, and some are missing; sequencing was by immunoSEQ multiplex PCR. That table furnishes V, J and clone size, whereas the DNA furnished D and trimming. In the table there are a few million clones, roughly nine tenths of which are singletons.

V is TRBV7-9 and J is TRBJ2-7; possible D gene TRBD1, 5 bases. The TCR comes from a man between 18 and 35 years old in good health. Sequencing was carried out using naive CD4+ T cells sorted from blood. The subset: CD45RA+ positively selected. The CDR3 nucleotides are TGTGCCAGCAGCTACCCCGGACATGGGGTAGCCTACGAGCAGTACTTC. This translates into CASSYPGHGVAYEQYF.